These T cell receptor beta chains were read from a single sample in a study of response to subunit inactivated influenza vaccine. TCRdb itself ran the RT-PCR reads through MiXCR, one entry per CDR3 protein. The repertoire holds 150,000 to 200,000 distinct CDR3 sequences, with about 12% as singletons. These data also formed part of another study, on T cells expressing NK-cell markers.

The sequenced sample was CD8+ T cells sorted from PBMCs, obtained 11 to 12 days after vaccination. Receptor source: a man between 50 and 59 years old who received an inactivated influenza vaccine. CDR3s include the opening cysteine and the closing phenylalanine or tryptophan. D genes are given only for firm matches. Size is stated for part of the rows, as once, few or many counts, or as a class when the clone is expanded.

TGTGCCAGCAGCGTAGAGGGGGTGCGCCGCACAGATACGCAGTATTTT,CASSVEGVRRTDTQYF,TRBJ2-3,-,-,TRBV9
TGCGCCAGCAGCCTAGGGACAGGCTGGGAGCAGTACTTC,CASSLGTGWEQYF,TRBJ2-7,few,TRBD1,TRBV5-1
TGTGCCAGCAGCTTACTAGCGGGAGTTAGGAATGAGCAGTTCTTC,CASSLLAGVRNEQFF,TRBJ2-1,-,TRBD2,TRBV7-9
TGTGCCAGCTCACCGATGGGGAATGAGCAGTTCTTC,CASSPMGNEQFF,TRBJ2-1,medium-sized,-,TRBV18
TGCAGCGTTGAAAACGAGGGCCAGGGGACTGAAGCTTTCTTT,CSVENEGQGTEAFF,TRBJ1-1,few,-,TRBV29-1
TGTGCCAGCAGTCCCTTCGTCGGAAACACCATATATTTT,CASSPFVGNTIYF,TRBJ1-3,-,-,TRBV6-1
TGTGCCAGCAATCCAAACAGGGGGTACCACAATGAGCAGTTCTTC,CASNPNRGYHNEQFF,TRBJ2-1,many,TRBD1,TRBV6-1
TGCAGTGCTAGAGCCCGGACTAGCGGGAGGGGGCGCACAGATACGCAGTATTTT,CSARARTSGRGRTDTQYF,TRBJ2-3,-,TRBD2,TRBV20-1
TGTGCCAGCAGTTCCGGGACCTGGGTTGGGGCTTTCTTT,CASSSGTWVGAFF,TRBJ1-1,many,-,TRBV12-3/TRBV12-4
TGCAGTGCTAGTATCCCGGGGAGCTCCTACGAGCAGTACTTC,CSASIPGSSYEQYF,TRBJ2-7,few,-,TRBV20-1
TGTGCCAGCAGCCCAACCTTGACCGGGACAGGGAGCAATGAGCAGTTCTTC,CASSPTLTGTGSNEQFF,TRBJ2-1,-,TRBD1,TRBV7-9
TGTGCCAGCAGTGATGGGACGTTCACTAGCACAGATACGCAGTATTTT,CASSDGTFTSTDTQYF,TRBJ2-3,-,-,TRBV2
TGTGCCAGCAGCTTCGGACACTATAATTCACCCCTCCACTTT,CASSFGHYNSPLHF,TRBJ1-6,few,-,TRBV5-6
TGTGCCAGCAGTGCGTGGGACAGGGGACAAGAGACCCAGTACTTC,CASSAWDRGQETQYF,TRBJ2-5,-,TRBD1,TRBV27
TGTGCCAGCAGCTTAGCGAGGAGACTAGCGGAGGACAATGAGCAGTTCTTC,CASSLARRLAEDNEQFF,TRBJ2-1,many,TRBD2,TRBV7-9
TGTGCCAGCAGGAGGGTTTTTCAGCCCCAGCATTTT,CASRRVFQPQHF,TRBJ1-5,few,-,TRBV6-1
TGTGCCAGCAGCTTCGGGACAGGGATTCCCTACGAGCAGTACTTC,CASSFGTGIPYEQYF,TRBJ2-7,few,TRBD1,TRBV5-5
TGTGCCAGCCGGGGACAGGTTGAAGTAGGGCAAGAGACCCAGTACTTC,CASRGQVEVGQETQYF,TRBJ2-5,-,TRBD1,TRBV6-7
TGTGCCACCAGCAGAGAGGTTTGGGGCACTGAAGCTTTCTTT,CATSREVWGTEAFF,TRBJ1-1,many,-,TRBV15
TGTGTAGTCCGGAAAAGCACAGATACGCAGTATTTT,CVVRKSTDTQYF,TRBJ2-3,-,-,TRBV7-9
TGTGCCACCAGCACAAGAGGCACGGGACACGAGCAGTACTTC,CATSTRGTGHEQYF,TRBJ2-7,few,-,TRBV15
TGTGCCAGCAGTTACCGGGACAGGAGCTCCTACGAGCAGTACTTC,CASSYRDRSSYEQYF,TRBJ2-7,many,TRBD1,TRBV27
TGTGCCAGCTCCCCTGGAGGAAACTCCTACGAGCAGTACTTC,CASSPGGNSYEQYF,TRBJ2-7,-,-,TRBV5-6
TGTGCCACACAGACAGCGACCTACGAGCAGTACTTC,CATQTATYEQYF,TRBJ2-7,-,-,TRBV10-3
TGTGCCAGCAGCTCCCTAACGGGGGGGAACCAGTTCTTC,CASSSLTGGNQFF,TRBJ2-1,few,TRBD2,TRBV13
TGCGCCAGCAGCGGAGCATCACAGGGAGGCGAGCAGTACTTC,CASSGASQGGEQYF,TRBJ2-7,-,-,TRBV5-1
TGTGCCAGCACCAAAGGGACTAGCCGCAATGAGCAGTTCTTC,CASTKGTSRNEQFF,TRBJ2-1,-,TRBD2,TRBV28
TGTGCCAGCAGTGAAGTCGTAGCCTACGAGCAGTACTTC,CASSEVVAYEQYF,TRBJ2-7,-,-,TRBV6-1
TGTGCCAGCAGCGGACAGGGGGCGACCCCTTGGACCGGGGAGCTGTTTTTT,CASSGQGATPWTGELFF,TRBJ2-2,few,TRBD1,TRBV12-3/TRBV12-4
TGCGCCAGCAGCCAAGTCGAGTCTAGCGGGAGTTTCAATGAGCAGTTCTTC,CASSQVESSGSFNEQFF,TRBJ2-1,-,TRBD2,TRBV4-3
TGCGCCAGCAGCCATGGGACAGCGGGGGCGAATGAAAAACTGTTTTTT,CASSHGTAGANEKLFF,TRBJ1-4,many,TRBD1,TRBV4-1
TGTGCCAGCAGCCACCGGAGGGGCTACGAGCAGTACTTC,CASSHRRGYEQYF,TRBJ2-7,few,-,TRBV4-2
TGTGCCAGCAGTTACGGATATTCCAGGGCTGAGACCCAGTACTTC,CASSYGYSRAETQYF,TRBJ2-5,few,-,TRBV6-5
TGCAGTGCCCTAGACCCGTTTGCAGATACGCAGTATTTT,CSALDPFADTQYF,TRBJ2-3,few,-,TRBV20-1
TGCGCCAGCAGCTTGGTTGTCATCAGTGGTCAAGAGACCCAGTACTTC,CASSLVVISGQETQYF,TRBJ2-5,many,-,TRBV5-1
TGTGCCAGCAATCCTACAGGGGGCTTCGGTGAGCAGTTCTTC,CASNPTGGFGEQFF,TRBJ2-1,many,TRBD1,TRBV6-1
TGTGCCAGCAGCCAGGGAGCGGGGGGGCTAGAGACCCAGTACTTC,CASSQGAGGLETQYF,TRBJ2-5,-,TRBD2,TRBV7-9
TGTGCCTGGAGTCCCCTTATGGGGGGGGCCTACAATGAGCAGTTCTTC,CAWSPLMGGAYNEQFF,TRBJ2-1,-,TRBD2,TRBV30
TGTGCCAGCAGCGTAGATGGGGGTGGCGGCTACGAGCAGTACTTC,CASSVDGGGGYEQYF,TRBJ2-7,many,-,TRBV9
TGTGCCAGCAGCCCGGGGCTTGAAGCTTTCTTT,CASSPGLEAFF,TRBJ1-1,few,-,TRBV2
TGTGCCAGCAGCTTGGCAGGGAGTAAGTTCTTC,CASSLAGSKFF,TRBJ2-1,-,-,TRBV5-6
TGTGCCAGCAGCTTAGCCGGGCACCAAGAGACCCAGTACTTC,CASSLAGHQETQYF,TRBJ2-5,-,-,TRBV11-2
TGCAGTGCTAGAGCGACCCCGGGACAGGCTTACTACGAGCAGTACTTC,CSARATPGQAYYEQYF,TRBJ2-7,-,TRBD1,TRBV20-1
TGTGCCAGCAGCAACACCCCCGGAGAGGGGCGAAGGAACACCGGGGAGCTGTTTTTT,CASSNTPGEGRRNTGELFF,TRBJ2-2,few,-,TRBV21-1
TGTGCCAGCAGCTGGGGGCCCCTAGCGGGGGGTATCTACAATGAGCAGTTCTTC,CASSWGPLAGGIYNEQFF,TRBJ2-1,few,TRBD2,TRBV11-1
TGTGCCAGCAGTCCTCCAGGGCGCTATGGCTACACCTTC,CASSPPGRYGYTF,TRBJ1-2,few,-,TRBV2
TGTGCCAGCAGTTTAGCGCAGGTCACAGATACGCAGTATTTT,CASSLAQVTDTQYF,TRBJ2-3,-,-,TRBV12-3/TRBV12-4
TGTGCCAGCAGCTTAGGCCCCCAGGGGGCGGATACGCAGTATTTT,CASSLGPQGADTQYF,TRBJ2-3,-,TRBD1,TRBV7-2
TGTGCCAGCAAGTTAGAGGGGGCGGGCTATGGCTACACCTTC,CASKLEGAGYGYTF,TRBJ1-2,few,TRBD1,TRBV27